This TCR beta chain was observed in a study of cytomegalovirus exposure and HLA in healthy donors. Both 60 Vbeta primers and 13 Jbeta primers went into the PCR. This table comes from immunoSEQ multiplex PCR, and its TCRdb copy is limited to in-frame clones, with some not included. The repertoire table contains around 84,000 clones. This clonotype originated in a man younger than 40 in good health and CMV-seronegative. Sequencing used PBMCs.

CDR3 nucleotide sequence: TGTGCCAGTAGTATAGGAGGCGGACAGGCGAACTATGGCTACACCTTC. This sequence encodes CASSIGGGQANYGYTF. This chain links TRBV19 with TRBJ1-2; 7 nucleotides align to TRBD1. CDR1 and CDR2 from the germline V gene are LNHDA and SQIVND (reference sequence). The ends lost 1 base at V and 2 bases at J; junction bases unmatched: 7. CDR3 size: 16 residues.